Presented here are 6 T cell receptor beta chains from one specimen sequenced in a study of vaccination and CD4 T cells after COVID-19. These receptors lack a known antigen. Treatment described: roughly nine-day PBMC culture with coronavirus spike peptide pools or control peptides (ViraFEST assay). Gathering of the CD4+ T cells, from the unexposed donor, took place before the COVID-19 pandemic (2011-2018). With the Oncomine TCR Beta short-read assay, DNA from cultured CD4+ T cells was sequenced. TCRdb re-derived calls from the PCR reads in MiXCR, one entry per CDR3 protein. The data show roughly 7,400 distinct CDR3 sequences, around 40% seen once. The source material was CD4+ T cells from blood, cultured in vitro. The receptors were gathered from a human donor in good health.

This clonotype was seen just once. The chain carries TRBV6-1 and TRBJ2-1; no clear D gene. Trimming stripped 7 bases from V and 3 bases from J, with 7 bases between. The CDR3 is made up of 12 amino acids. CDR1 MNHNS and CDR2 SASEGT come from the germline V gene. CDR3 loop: CASTYSYNEQFF. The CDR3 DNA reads TGTGCCAGCACCTACAGCTACAATGAGCAGTTCTTC.

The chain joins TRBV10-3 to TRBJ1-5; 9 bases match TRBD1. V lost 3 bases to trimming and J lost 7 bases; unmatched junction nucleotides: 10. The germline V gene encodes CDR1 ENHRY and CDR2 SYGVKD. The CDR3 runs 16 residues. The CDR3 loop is CAISEPGQGVRQPQHF. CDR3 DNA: TGTGCCATCAGTGAACCGGGACAGGGAGTGCGACAGCCCCAGCATTTT.

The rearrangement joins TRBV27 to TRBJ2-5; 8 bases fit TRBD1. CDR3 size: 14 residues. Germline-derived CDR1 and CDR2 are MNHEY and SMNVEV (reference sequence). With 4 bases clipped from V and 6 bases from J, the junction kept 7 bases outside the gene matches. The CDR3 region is CASSSGQAVKTQYF. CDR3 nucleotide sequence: TGTGCCAGCAGTTCGGGACAGGCCGTGAAGACCCAGTACTTC.

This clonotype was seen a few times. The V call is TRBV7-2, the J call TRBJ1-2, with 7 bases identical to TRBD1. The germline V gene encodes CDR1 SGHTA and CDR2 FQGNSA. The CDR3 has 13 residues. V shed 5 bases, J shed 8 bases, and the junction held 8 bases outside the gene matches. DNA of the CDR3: TGTGCCAGCAGCCTACGGGACAGTCGGGGCTACACCTTC. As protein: CASSLRDSRGYTF.

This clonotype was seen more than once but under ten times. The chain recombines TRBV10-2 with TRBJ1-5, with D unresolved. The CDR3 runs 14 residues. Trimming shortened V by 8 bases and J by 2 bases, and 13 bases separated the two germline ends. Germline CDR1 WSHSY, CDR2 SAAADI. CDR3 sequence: CASVPSGGNQPQHF. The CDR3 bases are TGCGCCAGCGTGCCATCTGGTGGCAATCAGCCCCAGCATTTT.

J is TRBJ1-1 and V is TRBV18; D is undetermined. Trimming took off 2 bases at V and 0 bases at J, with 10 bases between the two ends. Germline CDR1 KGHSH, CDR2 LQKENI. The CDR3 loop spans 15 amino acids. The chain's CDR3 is CASSPEEYMNTEAFF. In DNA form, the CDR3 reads TGTGCCAGCTCACCAGAGGAGTACATGAACACTGAAGCTTTCTTT.